This T cell receptor (beta chain) comes out of a study of cytomegalovirus exposure and HLA in healthy donors. For the study at large: As an earlier analysis found, around 200 million T cells yielded about 120 million unique TCR beta sequences.

Germline lookup yields CDR1 MNHEY and CDR2 SMNVEV (reference sequence). CDR3 length equals 15 residues. The ends lost 2 bases at V and 3 bases at J; junction bases unmatched: 2. As to this clone: Its antigen is not known.

Notes on the study in general: At a 0.05 false discovery rate, a later analysis found some 17,000 TCR beta sequences to be associated with HLA alleles. The study had only CMV serostatus as immune exposure information. Around 160 TCR beta chains were listed as cytomegalovirus-associated.

Researchers ran the PCR with 60 Vbeta and 13 Jbeta primers. Method: immunoSEQ multiplex PCR; TCRdb's copy keeps in-frame clones and lacks some. The data contain roughly 99,000 clones, roughly 70% of them seen just once; the ten biggest clones take up under 2%. The chain carries TRBV27 and TRBJ2-2, with TRBD2 matching over 8 bases. The TCR comes from a male donor in good health and CMV-seronegative. The specimen was PBMCs. CDR3 bases: TGTGCCAGCAGTTTAAGCGGGAGCCACACCGGGGAGCTGTTTTTT. Amino acid sequence: CASSLSGSHTGELFF.